One sample yielded the 16 T cell receptor beta chains listed below, sequenced in a study of blood T cells in healthy people across ages. The second PCR ran roughly 6 to 11 cycles with a sample-barcoded 5' primer and J-beta primers. TCRdb processed the 5' RACE reads anew with MiXCR; each CDR3 protein has one entry. The profile covers about 720,000 distinct CDR3 sequences, with 20% to 25% appearing a single time and about 20% taken by the ten largest. Sequencing used blood. Source of these receptors: a man aged 65 to 79 in good health.

This clonotype has at least ten counts. The chain links TRBV11-1 to TRBJ2-3, with 10 bases lining up with TRBD2. There are 16 residues in the CDR3. The germline V gene encodes CDR1 SGHAT and CDR2 FQDESV (reference sequence). The J segment lost 4 bases and the V segment lost 2 bases, leaving 6 bases of the junction unmatched. The CDR3 sequence is CASSLKRLAGADTQYF. The CDR3, as DNA: TGTGCCAGCAGCTTAAAAAGGCTAGCGGGGGCAGATACGCAGTATTTT.

The V and J genes are TRBV10-3 and TRBJ2-3; possibly TRBD2 for D (6 bases). V was pared by 5 bases and J by 0 bases, with 9 bases between. Germline V lookup: CDR1 ENHRY, CDR2 SYGVKD. CDR3 size: 14 residues. The CDR3 loop is CAISTGLSTDTQYF. CDR3 DNA sequence: TGTGCCATCAGTACGGGACTCAGCACAGATACGCAGTATTTT.

The V call is TRBV9, the J call TRBJ2-1; 7 positions match TRBD2. CDR1 and CDR2 (germline): SGDLS, YYNGEE. V gave up 0 bases and J gave up 2 bases; unmatched junction bases: 2. The CDR3 totals 15 residues. CDR3 in DNA: TGTGCCAGCAGCGTAGGCGGGGGAGCCTACAATGAGCAGTTCTTC. It encodes CASSVGGGAYNEQFF.

V gene TRBV20-1 combines with J gene TRBJ2-3, with a weak D call TRBD2 (5 bases). The CDR3 contains 14 residues. Germline loops: CDR1 DFQATT, CDR2 SNEGSKA (reference sequence). V shed 0 bases and J shed 7 bases, with 14 bases lying between them. The DNA of the CDR3 is TGCAGTGCTAGAGACCAACGACGGGGTAATACGCAGTATTTT. This translates into CSARDQRRGNTQYF.

For this clonotype: This CDR3 is missing its conserved last phenylalanine or tryptophan, likely due to a read error. The DNA is left out, because the CDR3 cannot be placed on it with certainty; the CDR3 is given as TCRdb lists it. This sequence joins TRBV12-3 or TRBV12-4 and TRBJ2-3; the table's D call, TRBD1, was not checked against the DNA. The CDR3 totals 14 residues, both ends included. The CDR3 is CASSRRGSTDTQYS.

V gene TRBV7-9 combines with J gene TRBJ1-2; tentative D call: TRBD1 (5 bases). CDR1 is SEHNR and CDR2 is FQNEAQ in the germline V gene (reference sequence). The V gene lost 5 bases and the J gene lost 4 bases, with 14 bases spanning the gap. CDR3 length equals 14 residues. CDR3 protein: CASSPRQRGYGYTF. The CDR3 nucleotides read TGTGCCAGCAGCCCCCGACAGAGGGGCTATGGCTACACCTTC.

The chain combines TRBV3-1 with TRBJ1-6; 7 bases fit TRBD1. J gave up 1 base and V 1 base, and 10 bases lay outside the gene matches. The CDR3 totals 19 residues. Germline V CDR1 and CDR2: LGHDT, YNNKEL (reference sequence). The CDR3 region has the DNA TGTGCCAGCAGCCAAGGATCCGCAGGGGGGAGATCCTATAATTCACCCCTCCACTTT. Translated, it gives CASSQGSAGGRSYNSPLHF.

This clonotype showed up just a few times. The chain has TRBV2 and TRBJ1-1, with a possible D match to TRBD1 (6 bases). Germline assignment: CDR1 SNHLY and CDR2 FYNNEI. V was trimmed by 4 bases and J by 6 bases, leaving 21 bases between them. The CDR3 runs to 16 residues. CDR3 sequence reads: CASSVGVGRGVAEAFF. In DNA, the CDR3 is TGTGCCAGCAGTGTCGGCGTAGGTAGGGGGGTCGCTGAAGCTTTCTTT.

The chain couples TRBV5-1 to TRBJ1-1, with a possible D match to TRBD1 (6 bases). CDR3 length: 15 residues. V was cut by 2 bases and J by 1 base, with 12 bases left in between. Germline lookup yields CDR1 SGHRS and CDR2 YFSETQ. CDR3 protein: CASSLAGTPNTEAFF. CDR3 nucleotide sequence: TGCGCCAGCAGCTTAGCCGGGACACCGAACACTGAAGCTTTCTTT.

The CDR3 spells CASSLFGMANNEQFF. The CDR3 DNA is TGTGCCAGCAGTTTATTTGGGATGGCAAATAATGAGCAGTTCTTC. The chain joins TRBV28 to TRBJ2-1; D unclear. Germline values: CDR1 MDHEN, CDR2 SYDVKM. This CDR3 is built from 15 residues. Trimming took 1 base from V and 7 from J, leaving 14 bases between them.

This clonotype showed up many times. The V gene is TRBV7-2, the J gene TRBJ2-5; the D call may be TRBD1 or TRBD2 (5 bases each). This CDR3 is 15 amino acids long. The ends were cut back, 4 bases at V and 1 base at J, with 13 bases in the middle. The germline V gene has CDR1 SGHTA and CDR2 FQGNSA. CDR3 DNA sequence: TGTGCCAGCAGCTCCTCTTTCGGGGCCCAAGAGACCCAGTACTTC. It codes for CASSSSFGAQETQYF.

This clonotype has a handful of counts. This chain joins TRBV7-2 and TRBJ2-1; D is possibly TRBD2 (6 bases). V lost 5 bases and J lost 4, with 15 bases in between. The CDR3 spans 15 residues. Germline-derived CDR1 and CDR2 are SGHTA and FQGNSA. CDR3 sequence reads: CASSPAGTSYNEQFF. DNA for the CDR3: TGTGCCAGCAGCCCCGCAGGGACTTCATACAATGAGCAGTTCTTC.

This clonotype was seen a handful of times. The genes are TRBV5-1 and TRBJ2-1; 7 positions match TRBD1. Germline loops: CDR1 SGHRS, CDR2 YFSETQ. The ends lost 0 bases at V and 8 bases at J; junction bases unmatched: 5. The CDR3 has 14 amino acids. The CDR3 DNA follows: TGCGCCAGCAGCTTGGTGACAGGGTACGATGAGCAGTTCTTC. The encoded protein is CASSLVTGYDEQFF.

In this sample, this clonotype turned up a few times. This sequence joins TRBV2 and TRBJ1-1; TRBD1 might be the D (6 bases). Trimming cost V 6 bases and J 5 bases, with 13 bases left between them. The CDR3 has 13 residues. Germline lookup yields CDR1 SNHLY and CDR2 FYNNEI. The CDR3 sequence: CASRATQGTEAFF. Written as DNA, the CDR3 is TGTGCCAGCAGAGCTACACAGGGAACTGAAGCTTTCTTT.

This clonotype was recorded a few times. V usage is TRBV5-1 and J usage is TRBJ2-5; TRBD1 or TRBD2 may be the D gene (6 bases each). The V gene's germline CDR1 is SGHRS and CDR2 YFSETQ. V was clipped by 7 bases and J by 0 bases, with 19 bases between them. This CDR3 is 16 amino acids long. CDR3 nucleotide sequence: TGCGCCAGCCGGGACAAATCAGGGGACTACCAAGAGACCCAGTACTTC. It yields the protein CASRDKSGDYQETQYF.

J is TRBJ1-3 and V is TRBV6-6, with unresolved D. There are 15 residues in the CDR3. Per germline, CDR1 MNHNY and CDR2 SVGAGI (reference sequence). V shed 3 bases and J shed 0 bases, with 9 bases lying between them. This CDR3 reads CASSYPPDSGNTIYF. In DNA, the CDR3 is TGTGCCAGCAGTTATCCCCCGGACTCTGGAAACACCATATATTTT.